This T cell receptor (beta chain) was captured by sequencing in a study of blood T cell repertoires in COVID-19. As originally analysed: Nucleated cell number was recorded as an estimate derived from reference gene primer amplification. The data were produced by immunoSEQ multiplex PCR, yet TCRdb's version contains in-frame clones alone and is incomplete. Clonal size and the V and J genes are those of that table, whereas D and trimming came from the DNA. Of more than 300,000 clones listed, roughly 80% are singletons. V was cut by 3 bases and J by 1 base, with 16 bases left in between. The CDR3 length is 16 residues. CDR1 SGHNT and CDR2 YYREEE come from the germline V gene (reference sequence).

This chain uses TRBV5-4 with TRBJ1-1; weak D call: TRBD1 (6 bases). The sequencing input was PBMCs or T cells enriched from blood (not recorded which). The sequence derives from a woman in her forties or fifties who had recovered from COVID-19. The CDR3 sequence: CASSSVGGQGNTEAFF. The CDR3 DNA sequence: TGTGCCAGCAGCTCGGTGGGGGGGCAGGGGAACACTGAAGCTTTCTTT. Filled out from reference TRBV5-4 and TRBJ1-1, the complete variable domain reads ETGVTQSPTHLIKTRGQQVTLRCSSQSGHNTVSWYQQALGQGPQFIFQYYREEENGRGNFPPRFSGLQFPNYSSELNVNALELDDSALYLCASSSVGGQGNTEAFFGQGTRLTVV.